The next 5 T cell receptor beta chains were all read from a single sample in a study of PD-1 blockade in classical Hodgkin lymphoma. Data came from immunoSEQ multiplex PCR; TCRdb stores just in-frame clones and leaves some out. The sample contains about 31,000 clones, around 79% of which appear only once. As for time point: cycle 4 day 1 (C4D1), after less than 7 weeks of nivolumab. Each patient experienced a relapse that followed autologous stem cell transplantation, and brentuximab vedotin exposure varied. Specimen: peripheral blood mononuclear cells (PBMCs), collected before the fourth cycle of nivolumab. The source of these receptors is a human donor with classical Hodgkin lymphoma.

This rearrangement joins TRBV2 to TRBJ1-5; perhaps TRBD1 as D (6 bases). Germline V CDR1 and CDR2: SNHLY, FYNNEI. V was cut by 6 bases and J by 7 bases, with 13 bases left in between. The CDR3 length is 13 residues. The CDR3 DNA reads as TGTGCCAGCAGGTTAACAGGGAACCAGCCCCAGCATTTT. As protein: CASRLTGNQPQHF. The full variable domain, rest sourced from reference TRBV2 and TRBJ1-5, is EPEVTQTPSHQVTQMGQEVILRCVPISNHLYFYWYRQILGQKVEFLVSFYNNEISEKSEIFDDQFSVERPDGSNFTLKIRSTKLEDSAMYFCASRLTGNQPQHFGDGTRLSIL.

The table lists this clone with a count of one. The chain recombines TRBV5-1 with TRBJ2-7, with 10 nucleotides matching TRBD1. The germline CDR1 and CDR2 sequences are SGHRS and YFSETQ. The V gene end was trimmed by 7 bases and the J gene end by 2 bases; junction bases not matched to a gene: 9. The CDR3 consists of 15 residues. The CDR3 nucleotides read TGCGCCAGCTCCTGGGACAGGGGAATTACCTACGAGCAGTACTTC. Translated: CASSWDRGITYEQYF.

This clone was seen just once. V usage is TRBV7-2 and J usage is TRBJ2-5; TRBD2 matches 9 bases. Judging by the DNA end, TRBJ2-7 fits better; the J call may be wrong. Germline V CDR1 and CDR2: SGHTA, FQGNSA. This CDR3 is 15 amino acids long. CDR3 DNA: TGTGCCAGCAGTCCGAGCGGGGGGCCCGCCTACGAGCAGTACTTC. This translates into CASSPSGGPAYEQYF.

This clone was found a few times. The V and J genes are TRBV7-2 and TRBJ2-7; D perhaps matches TRBD2 (6 bases). The CDR3 consists of 12 residues. The germline V gene encodes CDR1 SGHTA and CDR2 FQGNSA. The germline V and J ends were trimmed by 5 bases and 6 bases, with 11 bases remaining between them. CDR3 protein: CASSTPAGEQYF. The CDR3 DNA sequence: TGTGCCAGCAGCACCCCAGCGGGCGAGCAGTACTTC.

The chain joins TRBV7-2 to TRBJ2-1; 13 nucleotides align to TRBD2. Germline CDR1 reads SGHTA; CDR2 reads FQGNSA. The CDR3 consists of 14 residues. After removal of 3 bases from V and 10 bases from J, the junction contained 3 bases not matched to a gene. The chain's CDR3 is CASSFPLAGGEQFF. CDR3 sequence (DNA): TGTGCCAGCAGCTTCCCACTAGCGGGGGGGGAGCAGTTCTTC.